This T cell receptor beta chain appears in the sequencing data of a study of T cell repertoires in cytomegalovirus infection. On the study more broadly: Indications of both CMV infection and matching HLA type were provided by public TCR beta signatures. The study's findings and limits: Ex vivo responses were dominated by HLA-C-restricted CMV-specific TCR beta clonotypes.

Using its own MiXCR run on the reads, TCRdb lists one record per CDR3 protein. The table has around 490,000 distinct CDR3 sequences, about 25% seen once; the top ten hold roughly an eighth. This clonotype was recorded once. What it recognizes is unknown. CDR1 and CDR2 from the germline V gene are MNHEY and SVGAGI. CDR3 length: 17 amino acids. The V end was cut by 5 bases, the J end by 4 bases, with 23 bases between. The J gene is TRBJ1-1, the V gene TRBV6-5; D may be TRBD1 (5 bases). The TCR sequence derives from a human donor in good health (CMV status not recorded). Some clones in this sample may be carry-over from other donors' samples. Sequenced: PBMCs. The CDR3 nucleotides are TGTGCCAGCAGTGGACGATCCCGACAGACTGTGGGCACTGAAGCTTTCTTT. This translates into CASSGRSRQTVGTEAFF.